This T cell receptor (beta chain) was identified in a study of T-cell reconstitution after alpha-beta-depleted transplantation in children listed by TCRdb under 2016. A note on the overall study: T-cell immune reconstitution after TCRalphabeta/CD19-depleted allogeneic hematopoietic cell transplantation in children was quantitatively tracked in the study by means of TCR repertoire profiling. Results and caveats for the whole study, not just this receptor: In some patients, the high TCRbeta diversity seen at day 60 was put down to recipient T cells and intrathymic progenitors that had survived conditioning. Over subsequent months, a decline in hyperexpanded clone frequencies was noted, and after one year, T-cell counts and TCRbeta diversity were mostly ascribed to newly produced T cells. The apparently early alphabetaT-cell count recovery about two months after transplant was reportedly dependent on only several hundred rapidly expanded clones derived from non-depleted graft cells.

V loses 2 bases at its end and J loses 9 bases; junction bases beyond the gene matches: 11. Looking up the germline V gene (reference sequence) yields CDR1 DFQATT and CDR2 SNEGSKA. The CDR3 contains 15 residues, cysteine and phenylalanine counted. The entry retains the CDR3 DNA only, 45 bases that are in frame from base 1. Read against the paper, the sample's treatment or condition label means: allogeneic hematopoietic cell transplantation with graft depleted of TCRalphabeta T cells and CD19 B cells. Transplant recipients were children who received TCRalphabeta/CD19-depleted allogeneic hematopoietic cell grafts. The library relied on PCR. Sequencing relied on an Illumina HiSeq 2500. Molecular barcoding was employed in the preparation of TCR libraries, with unique molecular identifiers being used to normalize TCRbeta repertoire quantification. TCRdb's own reprocessing of the public reads used fastp at Q25 and MiXCR and kept productive beta chains. Rows matching on CDR3 protein sequence are summarized as one entry with the most common DNA and genes. The sample contains around 960,000 distinct CDR3 sequences, roughly 29% of them found a single time. The ten largest clones add up to about 28% of the sample.

Comments on this clonotype: Its binding antigen is unknown. No per-base quality is available; no much larger clone lies one base away.

This clonotype was sampled from a boy under three years old who had a stem cell transplant for SCID, so the T cells may come from the graft donor. Material: PBMCs, mostly from graft donor cells, obtained 360 days after TCRalphabeta/CD19-depleted stem cell transplant. This chain is built from TRBV20-1 and TRBJ1-5, with 9 bases aligning to TRBD1. The sequenced DNA is TGCAGTGCTAGATTTCCGGGACAGGGCCTGGGGCCCCAGCATTTT. This codes for CSARFPGQGLGPQHF.